The clone carrying this TCR beta chain was seen just once. This sample was taken from a study of blood T cell repertoires in COVID-19. Germline V gene sequence: CDR1 KGHSH, CDR2 LQKENI. V was cut by 3 bases and J by 2 bases, with 14 bases left in between. The length of the CDR3 is 16 residues. Repertoires were generated with immunoSEQ multiplex PCR, while TCRdb's copy carries only in-frame clones and drops some. The sample lists roughly 100,000 clones, approximately 89% occurring once. The chain couples TRBV18 to TRBJ1-5, with D tentatively TRBD1 (6 bases). The receptor comes from an elderly woman in a cohort sampled during active COVID-19. The source material was peripheral blood. CDR3 amino acids: CASSPQGQVGNQPQHF. For the CDR3, the DNA is TGTGCCAGCTCACCCCAGGGGCAGGTTGGCAATCAGCCCCAGCATTTT.